The sequence of this T cell receptor (beta chain) was determined in a study of blood T cell repertoires in COVID-19. The CDR3 covers 15 residues. The germline CDR1 and CDR2 sequences are KGHSH and LQKENI. V shed 3 bases and J shed 3 bases, with 14 bases lying between them. Produced via immunoSEQ multiplex PCR; TCRdb's table is partial and in-frame only. The sample records roughly 50,000 clones, around 84% being singletons. The TCR was taken from a human donor in a cohort sampled during active COVID-19. Material for sequencing was peripheral blood. The rearrangement uses TRBV18 and TRBJ1-1; unclear D gene. The CDR3 coding sequence is TGTGCCAGCTCACCGTTTGGCCAGCGGGACACTGAAGCTTTCTTT. Translating gives CASSPFGQRDTEAFF.